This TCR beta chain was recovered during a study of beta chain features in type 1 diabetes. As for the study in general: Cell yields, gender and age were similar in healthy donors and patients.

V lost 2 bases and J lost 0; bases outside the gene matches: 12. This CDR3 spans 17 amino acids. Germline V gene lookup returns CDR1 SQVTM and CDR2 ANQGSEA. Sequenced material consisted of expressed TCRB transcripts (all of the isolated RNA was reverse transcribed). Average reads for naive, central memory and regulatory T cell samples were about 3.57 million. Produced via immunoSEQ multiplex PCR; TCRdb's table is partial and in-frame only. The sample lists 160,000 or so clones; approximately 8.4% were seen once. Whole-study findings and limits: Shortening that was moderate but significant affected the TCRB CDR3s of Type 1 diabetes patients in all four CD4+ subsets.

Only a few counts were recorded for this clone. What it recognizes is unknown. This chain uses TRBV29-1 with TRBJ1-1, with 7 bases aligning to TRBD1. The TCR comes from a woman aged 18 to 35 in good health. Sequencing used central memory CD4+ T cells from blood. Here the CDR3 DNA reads TGCAGCGTTGAAACATCGGGTGGGACAGAGATGAACACTGAAGCTTTCTTT. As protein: CSVETSGGTEMNTEAFF.